This entry lists 32 T cell receptor beta chains sequenced from one sample in a study of blood T cell repertoires in COVID-19. Assay used: immunoSEQ multiplex PCR; TCRdb lists only in-frame clones, some missing. This sample has more than 250,000 clones, with 75% to 90% found just once. Sequencing was done on a sample of peripheral blood. Receptors were obtained from a man in his 60s who had recovered from COVID-19.

This clone was picked up one time. This rearrangement joins TRBV6-5 to TRBJ2-5; possible D gene TRBD2, 6 bases. With 7 bases removed from V and 2 bases from J, the gap between germline ends came to 14 bases. The germline V gene has CDR1 MNHEY and CDR2 SVGAGI. The CDR3 is 14 residues long. CDR3 bases: TGTGCCAGCAATGTCCGGGGGAATCAAGAGACCCAGTACTTC. This encodes CASNVRGNQETQYF.

The chain has TRBV6-1 and TRBJ1-1; D perhaps matches TRBD1 (6 bases). Trimming stripped 3 bases from V and 1 base from J, with 12 bases between. The CDR3 runs to 15 residues. Germline CDR1 MNHNS, CDR2 SASEGT. The CDR3: CASSDRGGQNTEAFF. CDR3 bases: TGTGCCAGCAGTGACCGGGGGGGACAGAACACTGAAGCTTTCTTT.

The V gene is TRBV7-8, the J gene TRBJ2-1; D might be TRBD1 (5 bases). V lost 5 bases to trimming and J lost 1 base, with 12 bases between them. The CDR3 is 15 residues long. CDR1 SGHVS and CDR2 FQNEAQ come from the germline V gene. The CDR3 sequence is CASSKDSTSYNEQFF. The CDR3 DNA reads as TGTGCCAGCAGCAAAGACAGTACTTCCTACAATGAGCAGTTCTTC.

The chain uses TRBV23-1 and TRBJ1-4; 7 bases are shared with TRBD1. TRBV23-1 is identified as an open reading frame with a role that is uncertain. Losses at the gene ends were 4 bases for V and 7 bases for J; bases not matched to a gene: 6. The CDR3 extends over 14 amino acids. The CDR3 DNA is TGCGCCAGCAGTCGGAGGGGGCATCGTGAAAAACTGTTTTTT. It yields the protein CASSRRGHREKLFF.

A few counts support this clone. The rearrangement links TRBV4-1 to TRBJ2-1, with 8 nucleotides matching TRBD2. Germline lookup yields CDR1 MGHRA and CDR2 YSYEKL. The CDR3 length is 13 residues. V gave up 4 bases and J gave up 13 bases; unmatched junction bases: 9. Here the CDR3 DNA reads TGCGCCAGCAGCCCAGAACCGGGACTAGGACAGTTCTTC. Protein sequence: CASSPEPGLGQFF.

This clone was seen only once. This chain joins TRBV7-3 and TRBJ2-5; 10 positions match TRBD2. This CDR3 comprises 14 residues. CDR1 and CDR2 from the germline V gene are SGHTA and FQGTGA. The ends lost 4 bases at V and 4 bases at J; junction bases unmatched: 3. For the CDR3, the DNA is TGTGCCAGCAGCTCAGCGGGGGGGCCAGAGACCCAGTACTTC. Amino acid sequence: CASSSAGGPETQYF.

This chain connects TRBV3-1 (or the pseudogene TRBV3-2) to TRBJ2-7; 11 bases match TRBD2. In germline, CDR1 is LGHDT, CDR2 YNNKEL (reference sequence). V lost 2 bases to trimming and J lost 7 bases; unmatched junction nucleotides: 7. The CDR3 contains 15 residues. The CDR3 DNA follows: TGTGCCAGCAGCCAATTCGTTAGCGGGGGGGGAGAGCAGTACTTC. It codes for CASSQFVSGGGEQYF.

The chain is built from TRBV12-3 or TRBV12-4 and TRBJ2-7, with unresolved D. V was cut by 2 bases and J by 3 bases, with 8 bases left in between. This CDR3 region has 13 residues. This CDR3 is CASSLRLNYEQYF. The DNA of the CDR3 is TGTGCCAGCAGTTTAAGACTGAACTACGAGCAGTACTTC.

This chain joins TRBV20-1 and TRBJ2-3, with a possible D match to TRBD2 (7 bases). CDR3 length: 14 amino acids. The germline V gene encodes CDR1 DFQATT and CDR2 SNEGSKA (reference sequence). Trimming cost V 3 bases and J 4 bases, with 14 bases left between them. As DNA, the CDR3 is TGCAGTGCTAGTAGTGGCGGGGGCGCAGATACGCAGTATTTT. Amino acids: CSASSGGGADTQYF.

The chain has TRBV6-6 and TRBJ1-4, with 11 bases identical to TRBD1. The CDR3 spans 14 residues. V shed 2 bases and J 7 bases; nucleotides not matched to a gene: 0. Germline V gene lookup returns CDR1 MNHNY and CDR2 SVGAGI (reference sequence). The CDR3 DNA reads as TGTGCCAGCAGTTACGGGACAGGGGGTGAAAAACTGTTTTTT. Translation: CASSYGTGGEKLFF.

J is TRBJ2-7 and V is TRBV15; D is perhaps TRBD1 (6 bases). The CDR3 sequence is 16 residues long. Germline CDR1 and CDR2: LNHNV and YYDKDF (reference sequence). Trimming removed 4 bases at V and 2 bases at J, with 18 bases between. The CDR3 loop is CATSISGPGGPYEQYF. For the CDR3, the DNA is TGTGCCACCAGCATCTCAGGTCCTGGGGGCCCCTACGAGCAGTACTTC. Drawing the rest from reference TRBV15 and TRBJ2-7, the complete variable domain is DAMVIQNPRYQVTQFGKPVTLSCSQTLNHNVMYWYQQKSSQAPKLLFHYYDKDFNNEADTPDNFQSRRPNTSFCFLDIRSPGLGDTAMYLCATSISGPGGPYEQYFGPGTRLTVT.

This clone was recorded once. The chain recombines TRBV24-1 with TRBJ2-5; 7 positions agree with TRBD2. There are 15 residues in the CDR3. The ends lost 3 bases at V and 4 bases at J; junction bases unmatched: 7. From germline, CDR1 is KGHDR and CDR2 SFDVKD. The CDR3 sequence is CATSDLGEGGETQYF. As DNA, the CDR3 is TGTGCCACCAGTGATCTGGGGGAGGGCGGAGAGACCCAGTACTTC.

The genes are TRBV7-6 and TRBJ2-7; the match to TRBD2 covers 8 bases. Germline V gene sequence: CDR1 SGHVS, CDR2 FNYEAQ. The CDR3 has 16 residues. Losses at the gene ends were 0 bases for V and 6 bases for J; bases not matched to a gene: 10. DNA of the CDR3: TGTGCCAGCAGCTTAGCGGGTGTCGGGAGGGCCGTCGAGCAGTACTTC. It translates to CASSLAGVGRAVEQYF.

The V and J genes are TRBV29-1 and TRBJ2-3, with 11 bases that match TRBD1. V shed 7 bases and J 6 bases; nucleotides not matched to a gene: 6. The CDR3 runs to 13 residues. CDR1 SQVTM and CDR2 ANQGSEA come from the germline V gene. The CDR3 is CSARTGGMDTQYF. CDR3 DNA sequence: TGCAGCGCCCGGACAGGGGGCATGGATACGCAGTATTTT.

This clone was seen more than once but under ten times. This chain links TRBV20-1 with TRBJ2-7; the match to TRBD2 covers 12 bases. Germline trimming cut 5 bases from V and 0 bases from J; bases unmatched to any gene: 5. This CDR3 is 15 amino acids long. CDR1 is DFQATT and CDR2 is SNEGSKA in the germline V gene (reference sequence). CDR3 loop: CSARGLAGSSYEQYF. Written as DNA, the CDR3 is TGCAGTGCTCGTGGACTAGCGGGGAGCTCCTACGAGCAGTACTTC.

In its sample, this clone was seen a few times. CDR3 residues: CASSHSGTGDYGYTF. The CDR3 nucleotides are TGTGCCAGTAGTCACTCCGGGACAGGGGACTATGGCTACACCTTC. This chain connects TRBV19 to TRBJ1-2; TRBD1 aligns across 10 bases. Germline loops: CDR1 LNHDA, CDR2 SQIVND (reference sequence). The V gene end was trimmed by 5 bases and the J gene end by 3 bases; junction bases not matched to a gene: 6. The CDR3 runs 15 residues.

The chain joins TRBV3-1 (or the pseudogene TRBV3-2) to TRBJ2-2; 13 nucleotides line up with TRBD2. With 4 bases clipped from V and 5 bases from J, the junction kept 4 bases outside the gene matches. The germline V gene encodes CDR1 LGHDT and CDR2 YNNKEL (reference sequence). The CDR3 has 16 residues. CDR3 sequence: CASSLWTSGSTGELFF. Written as DNA, the CDR3 is TGTGCCAGCAGCCTTTGGACTAGCGGGAGTACCGGGGAGCTGTTTTTT.

The CDR3 nucleotides read TGTGCCAGCAGCCAAACAGGGTACTCTGGAAACACCATATATTTT. This translates into CASSQTGYSGNTIYF. The chain carries TRBV3-1 (or the pseudogene TRBV3-2) and TRBJ1-3, with D perhaps matching TRBD1 (6 bases). The CDR3 has 15 residues. Germline loops: CDR1 LGHDT, CDR2 YNNKEL (reference sequence). Trimming pared 2 bases from V and 0 bases from J, leaving 8 bases between.

This clone was seen once. This rearrangement joins TRBV9 to TRBJ1-1, with 8 bases identical to TRBD1. The CDR3 has 18 amino acids. Germline V gene lookup returns CDR1 SGDLS and CDR2 YYNGEE. The V and J ends lost 3 bases and 1 base, in that order; junction bases with no gene match: 14. The CDR3: CASSANRDRPTKNTEAFF. Here the CDR3 DNA reads TGTGCCAGCAGCGCAAACCGGGACAGGCCTACCAAGAACACTGAAGCTTTCTTT.

This chain connects TRBV6-5 to TRBJ2-1; 8 nucleotides match TRBD2. The V gene's germline CDR1 is MNHEY and CDR2 SVGAGI. Trimming at V came to 8 bases and at J to 5 bases, leaving 8 bases not matched to a gene. CDR3 length: 14 amino acids. The CDR3 bases are TGTGCCAGCCGCAACGGGGGGGTTAACAATGAGCAGTTCTTC. This encodes CASRNGGVNNEQFF.

The J gene is TRBJ2-7, the V gene TRBV3-1 (or the pseudogene TRBV3-2); TRBD2 agrees at 10 bases. CDR3 length: 15 amino acids. The germline V gene encodes CDR1 LGHDT and CDR2 YNNKEL (reference sequence). V lost 5 bases, J lost 4 bases, and 8 bases stayed unmatched. The CDR3 here is CASSSRTSGYYEQYF. The CDR3 DNA is TGTGCCAGCAGCTCACGGACTAGCGGATATTACGAGCAGTACTTC.

The sample holds one count of this clone. The chain couples TRBV5-1 to TRBJ2-7; 10 bases are shared with TRBD2. CDR3 length equals 16 residues. J gave up 3 bases and V 0 bases, and 6 bases lay outside the gene matches. Germline V gene lookup returns CDR1 SGHRS and CDR2 YFSETQ. The CDR3 sequence: CASSLVASSGSYEQYF. The CDR3 nucleotides are TGCGCCAGCAGCTTGGTAGCCTCTAGCGGGAGCTACGAGCAGTACTTC.

This clone was seen more than once but under ten times. The gene calls are TRBV2 and TRBJ1-5, with a possible D match to TRBD1 (6 bases). Germline assignment: CDR1 SNHLY and CDR2 FYNNEI. The CDR3 runs to 16 residues. Trimming left V 4 bases short and J 4 bases short, with 17 bases between. The DNA of the CDR3 is TGTGCCAGCAGTGGGGCCGGTTGGGGGCGGAATCAGCCCCAGCATTTT. Translating it yields CASSGAGWGRNQPQHF.

The chain is built from TRBV5-1 and TRBJ2-1; TRBD1 aligns across 10 bases. There are 14 residues in the CDR3. Trimming removed 3 bases from V and 7 bases from J; junction bases left unmatched: 4. The germline V gene has CDR1 SGHRS and CDR2 YFSETQ. The CDR3 spells CASSSDRGVNEQFF. As DNA, the CDR3 is TGCGCCAGCAGCTCGGACAGGGGGGTGAATGAGCAGTTCTTC.

About this clone: This sample includes further DNA sequences coding for the same CDR3. The chain employs TRBV12-3 or TRBV12-4 and TRBJ2-3; D call uncertain. CDR3 length equals 12 residues. Trimming cost V 3 bases and J 6 bases, with 7 bases left between them. For the CDR3, the DNA is TGTGCCAGCAGTTTGTCTCGGGATACGCAGTATTTT. This sequence encodes CASSLSRDTQYF.

V usage is TRBV27 and J usage is TRBJ1-6; D not certain. Germline loops: CDR1 MNHEY, CDR2 SMNVEV (reference sequence). V shed 6 bases and J shed 6 bases, with 12 bases lying between them. CDR3 length: 14 amino acids. The CDR3 DNA is TGTGCCAGCAGACTGTCTTTTGGTAATTCACCCCTCCACTTT. It yields the protein CASRLSFGNSPLHF.

This clone has just one count. The V call is TRBV3-1 (or the pseudogene TRBV3-2), the J call TRBJ2-3, with TRBD2 identical over 12 bases. The CDR3 length is 16 residues. Germline V gene lookup returns CDR1 LGHDT and CDR2 YNNKEL (reference sequence). V shed 1 base, J shed 5 bases, and the junction held 4 bases outside the gene matches. DNA for the CDR3: TGTGCCAGCAGCCAAGGTCTAGCGGGAGGGGGAGATACGCAGTATTTT. Translation: CASSQGLAGGGDTQYF.

This clone was seen more than once but under ten times. The rearrangement links TRBV4-1 to TRBJ2-2, with D hard to call. The V gene lost 0 bases and the J gene lost 6 bases, with 8 bases spanning the gap. CDR3 length: 14 residues. The germline CDR1 and CDR2 sequences are MGHRA and YSYEKL. The CDR3 is CASSQDLLPGELFF. DNA of the CDR3: TGCGCCAGCAGCCAAGATCTTCTCCCCGGGGAGCTGTTTTTT.

The chain links TRBV2 to TRBJ2-5; weak D call: TRBD2 (6 bases). The CDR3 contains 14 residues. Between the trimmed V and J ends, which lost 5 bases and 2 bases, there was a span of 12 bases. CDR1 is SNHLY, CDR2 FYNNEI, per germline. The CDR3 nucleotides read TGTGCCAGCAGTAATCAGGGAGGACAAGAGACCCAGTACTTC. Its protein is CASSNQGGQETQYF.

Only one count was recorded for this clone. The chain is built from TRBV27 and TRBJ1-2; TRBD1 is a possible D gene (5 bases). The germline V gene has CDR1 MNHEY and CDR2 SMNVEV (reference sequence). The CDR3 has 12 residues. The germline V and J ends were trimmed by 8 bases and 5 bases, with 12 bases remaining between them. CDR3 amino acids: CASARVGYGYTF. The DNA for the CDR3 is TGTGCCAGCGCCAGGGTGGGTTATGGCTACACCTTC.

The genes are TRBV12-3 or TRBV12-4 and TRBJ2-7; TRBD2 matches at 7 bases. The J segment lost 1 base and the V segment lost 6 bases, leaving 3 bases of the junction unmatched. The CDR3 runs 13 residues. The CDR3 region is CASRAGGSYEQYF. The CDR3 coding sequence is TGTGCCAGCAGAGCCGGGGGGTCCTACGAGCAGTACTTC.

CDR3 amino acids: CASRNTGSLNTEAFF. The CDR3 DNA follows: TGTGCCAGCAGAAACACAGGGTCCCTGAACACTGAAGCTTTCTTT. The chain joins TRBV6-5 to TRBJ1-1, with D possibly being TRBD1 (6 bases). The germline V gene encodes CDR1 MNHEY and CDR2 SVGAGI. This CDR3 has 15 amino acids. The V and J ends lost 6 bases and 0 bases respectively, with 14 bases between them.